These 2 T cell receptor beta chains share one sample of origin, sequenced in a study of blood T cell repertoires in COVID-19. TCRdb's copy holds only in-frame clones and misses some; the assay was immunoSEQ multiplex PCR. The data hold some 190,000 clones, with roughly 88% observed a single time. The sample taken for sequencing was PBMCs or T cells enriched from blood (not recorded which). The source of these receptors is a man aged 35-49 years with acute COVID-19.

The chain joins TRBV28 to TRBJ2-1; TRBD2 aligns across 10 bases. Germline-derived CDR1 and CDR2 are MDHEN and SYDVKM. Trimming cost V 2 bases and J 9 bases; bases outside gene matches: 7. The CDR3 runs 15 residues. The CDR3, as DNA: TGTGCCAGCAGTTTAACTAGCGGGATGTTCCCTGAGCAGTTCTTC. This sequence encodes CASSLTSGMFPEQFF.

This clone was counted a few times. The V gene is TRBV25-1, the J gene TRBJ2-1; 9 bases agree with TRBD2. CDR1 MGHDK and CDR2 SYGVNS come from the germline V gene. Trimming took 5 bases from V and 3 from J; bases not matched to a gene: 8. This CDR3 is built from 16 residues. CDR3: CASSSPGLAYYNEQFF. The CDR3, as DNA: TGTGCCAGCAGTTCGCCGGGACTAGCTTACTACAATGAGCAGTTCTTC. The complete variable domain, with remaining parts taken from reference TRBV25-1 and TRBJ2-1, reads EADIYQTPRYLVIGTGKKITLECSQTMGHDKMYWYQQDPGMELHLIHYSYGVNSTEKGDLSSESTVSRIRTEHFPLTLESARPSHTSQYLCASSSPGLAYYNEQFFGPGTRLTVL.